A selection of T cell receptor beta chains follows, all from one sample in a study of blood T cell repertoires in COVID-19. Libraries were prepared by immunoSEQ multiplex PCR; TCRdb keeps only in-frame clonotypes and omits some of them. The sample yields roughly 400,000 clones, 87% seen once. The sequenced material came from PBMCs or T cells enriched from blood (not recorded which). The receptors were gathered from a woman in her forties or fifties who had recovered from COVID-19. Each CDR3 is given with its conserved first and last residue. D genes are given only for firm matches. Part of the rows lack a size; the others show once, few, many or a class for expanded clones.

D	V	size	length	J	CDR3	DNA
NA	TRBV12-3/TRBV12-4	NA	13	TRBJ1-2	CASSLRGGHGYTF	TGTGCCAGCAGTTTACGTGGAGGCCATGGCTACACCTTC
NA	TRBV9	NA	14	TRBJ1-6	CASSAGTSSSPLHF	TGTGCCAGCAGCGCCGGGACTTCTTCCTCACCCCTCCACTTT
NA	TRBV11-3	once	14	TRBJ1-1	CASSLDRGNTEAFF	TGTGCCAGCAGCTTAGACAGGGGGAACACTGAAGCTTTCTTT
TRBD1	TRBV7-2	NA	14	TRBJ1-2	CASSPRGAIYGYTF	TGTGCCAGCAGCCCCAGGGGGGCCATCTATGGCTACACCTTC
NA	TRBV2	few	10	TRBJ1-1	CASSQGEAFF	TGTGCCAGCAGTCAGGGCGAAGCTTTCTTT
TRBD1	TRBV12-3/TRBV12-4	NA	13	TRBJ1-2	CASGQGTNYGYTF	TGTGCCAGTGGACAGGGAACGAACTATGGCTACACCTTC
TRBD1	TRBV29-1	few	16	TRBJ1-1	CSVEDRRGAMNTEAFF	TGCAGCGTTGAAGATCGCAGGGGGGCCATGAACACTGAAGCTTTCTTT
NA	TRBV19	NA	14	TRBJ1-1	CASRRSRDNSGAFF	TGTGCCAGTAGACGATCCCGGGACAACAGTGGAGCTTTCTTT
TRBD2	TRBV11-2	NA	18	TRBJ2-3	CASRTRTSGGAWTDTQYF	TGTGCCAGCCGAACTCGGACTAGCGGGGGGGCTTGGACAGATACGCAGTATTTT
NA	TRBV9	few	16	TRBJ2-7	CASSVGGRDLSYEQYF	TGTGCCAGCAGCGTAGGGGGCAGAGACCTCTCCTACGAGCAGTACTTC
NA	TRBV5-1	once	15	TRBJ1-2	CASSLAGGPNYGYTF	TGCGCCAGCAGCTTGGCCGGGGGGCCAAACTATGGCTACACCTTC
NA	TRBV6-5	NA	14	TRBJ1-3	CASSTPEAGNTIYF	TGTGCCAGCAGTACTCCTGAAGCTGGAAACACCATATATTTT
NA	TRBV19	NA	15	TRBJ1-6	CASSALDGLESPLHF	TGTGCCAGTAGTGCGCTCGATGGGTTGGAGTCACCCCTCCACTTT
NA	TRBV19	once	15	TRBJ2-2	CASSISWGVAGELFF	TGTGCCAGTAGTATATCATGGGGGGTGGCCGGGGAGCTGTTTTTT
TRBD1	TRBV20-1	NA	11	TRBJ1-1	CGIQGASEAFF	TGCGGAATACAGGGGGCGTCTGAAGCTTTCTTT
NA	TRBV11-3	NA	14	TRBJ1-6	CASSLDSYGSPLHF	TGTGCCAGCAGCTTGGACAGTTATGGATCACCCCTCCACTTT
NA	TRBV21-1	NA	17	TRBJ1-1	CASSTLGGRGVNTEAFF	TGTGCCAGCAGCACCCTGGGAGGCAGGGGGGTGAACACTGAAGCTTTCTTT
TRBD1	TRBV10-3	NA	17	TRBJ1-6	CAISAEPTGAYNSPLHF	TGTGCCATCAGCGCCGAGCCGACAGGGGCGTATAATTCACCCCTCCACTTT
NA	TRBV5-3	NA	18	TRBJ1-2	CARSLPMSRAGPGGGYTF	TGTGCCAGAAGCTTGCCTATGTCCCGTGCCGGGCCCGGGGGTGGCTACACCTTC
TRBD1	TRBV29-1	NA	12	TRBJ2-7	CSAGQGNYEQYF	TGCAGCGCAGGACAGGGAAACTACGAGCAGTACTTC
TRBD1	TRBV5-1	NA	15	TRBJ2-7	CASSFRQGGTYEQYF	TGCGCCAGCAGCTTCCGACAGGGCGGAACCTACGAGCAGTACTTC
NA	TRBV7-9	NA	16	TRBJ1-4	CASSLAGGGTNEKLFF	TGTGCCAGCAGCTTAGCGGGGGGAGGAACTAATGAAAAACTGTTTTTT
TRBD2	TRBV7-2	NA	16	TRBJ2-7	CASSSRTSGGAWEQYF	TGTGCCAGCAGCTCTCGGACTAGCGGGGGGGCTTGGGAGCAGTACTTC
TRBD1	TRBV6-1	NA	16	TRBJ1-2	CASSEITGAVRSGYTF	TGTGCCAGCAGTGAAATAACAGGGGCAGTCCGTAGTGGCTACACCTTC
TRBD2	TRBV7-3	NA	16	TRBJ2-1	CASSFLAGVSYNEQFF	TGTGCCAGCAGCTTTTTAGCGGGGGTTTCCTACAATGAGCAGTTCTTC
NA	TRBV4-1	NA	15	TRBJ2-7	CASSQGAGPPYEQYF	TGCGCCAGCAGCCAAGGTGCAGGGCCGCCCTACGAGCAGTACTTC
TRBD2	TRBV28	NA	13	TRBJ2-3	CASRRAGVDTQYF	TGTGCCAGCAGGAGGGCGGGGGTGGATACGCAGTATTTT
TRBD1	TRBV9	NA	12	TRBJ2-7	CASSATGNEQYF	TGTGCCAGCAGCGCGACAGGGAACGAGCAGTACTTC
TRBD1	TRBV7-6	NA	19	TRBJ1-3	CASSLGSPGQAAPGNTIYF	TGTGCCAGCAGCTTAGGGTCTCCGGGACAGGCCGCCCCTGGAAACACCATATATTTT
TRBD2	TRBV11-1	NA	15	TRBJ2-7	CASSLSSGGSYEQYF	TGTGCCAGCAGCTTGTCTAGCGGGGGGTCCTACGAGCAGTACTTC
TRBD1	TRBV4-1	NA	16	TRBJ2-1	CASSQGSTGGVNEQFF	TGCGCCAGCAGCCAAGGGTCGACAGGGGGGGTGAATGAGCAGTTCTTC
NA	TRBV5-1	NA	16	TRBJ1-4	CASSLEPAAVNEKLFF	TGCGCCAGCAGCTTGGAACCGGCGGCCGTGAATGAAAAACTGTTTTTT
NA	TRBV19	once	15	TRBJ1-5	CASSMAGNSNQPQHF	TGTGCCAGTAGTATGGCAGGGAATAGCAATCAGCCCCAGCATTTT
NA	TRBV13	NA	16	TRBJ1-2	CASSRSTTGIHYGYTF	TGTGCCAGCAGCCGATCAACAACAGGCATACACTATGGCTACACCTTC
TRBD1	TRBV5-6	NA	13	TRBJ2-7	CASRGYRGYEQYF	TGTGCCAGCAGGGGTTACAGGGGCTACGAGCAGTACTTC
NA	TRBV25-1	NA	14	TRBJ1-3	CASSAGYSGNTIYF	TGTGCCAGCAGTGCGGGGTACTCTGGAAACACCATATATTTT
NA	TRBV7-9	NA	14	TRBJ1-2	CASSLQGLDYGYTF	TGTGCCAGCAGCTTGCAGGGACTGGACTATGGCTACACCTTC
NA	TRBV5-4	NA	14	TRBJ1-2	CASSLLQDVFGYTF	TGTGCCAGCAGCTTGTTACAGGATGTATTTGGCTACACCTTC
TRBD2	TRBV4-2	NA	16	TRBJ2-3	CASSQEVAGGTDTQYF	TGTGCCAGCAGCCAAGAAGTAGCGGGGGGCACAGATACGCAGTATTTT
TRBD2	TRBV5-1	NA	15	TRBJ2-3	CASSLGLAGEDTQYF	TGCGCCAGCAGCTTGGGTTTAGCGGGGGAAGATACGCAGTATTTT
TRBD1	TRBV7-2	NA	13	TRBJ1-4	CASSSRDREKLFF	TGTGCCAGCAGCTCACGGGACAGGGAAAAACTGTTTTTT
NA	TRBV25-1	NA	15	TRBJ2-1	CASSDRVGVNNEQFF	TGTGCCAGCAGTGACAGGGTGGGTGTTAACAATGAGCAGTTCTTC
NA	TRBV28	NA	12	TRBJ2-7	CASSKHSYEQYF	TGTGCCAGCAGCAAACACTCCTACGAGCAGTACTTC
TRBD1	TRBV7-2	once	15	TRBJ1-4	CASSSQTGGREKLFF	TGTGCCAGCAGCTCCCAGACAGGGGGGCGTGAAAAACTGTTTTTT
NA	TRBV7-4	NA	13	TRBJ1-2	CASSLQAHYGYTF	TGTGCCAGCAGCTTACAGGCCCACTATGGCTACACCTTC
NA	TRBV5-1	NA	17	TRBJ1-1	CASSLGHRVDTNTEAFF	TGCGCCAGCAGCTTGGGACACAGGGTTGATACGAACACTGAAGCTTTCTTT
NA	TRBV12-3/TRBV12-4	once	12	TRBJ1-2	CASSPGGYGYTF	TGTGCCAGCAGCCCGGGGGGGTATGGCTACACCTTC
NA	TRBV6-5	once	15	TRBJ1-1	CASSYRTELNTEAFF	TGTGCCAGCAGTTACCGGACAGAGCTGAACACTGAAGCTTTCTTT
NA	TRBV5-6	NA	15	TRBJ1-4	CASSPFGPGYEKLFF	NA
NA	TRBV3-1/TRBV3-2	NA	16	TRBJ1-2	CASSQGTDGDPRGYTF	TGTGCCAGCAGCCAAGGGACAGACGGAGACCCGAGGGGCTACACCTTC
NA	TRBV7-2	few	16	TRBJ1-1	CASSPSMGTGNTEAFF	TGTGCCAGCAGCCCTTCAATGGGAACAGGGAACACTGAAGCTTTCTTT
NA	TRBV25-1	NA	13	TRBJ2-7	CASKLTGTYEQYF	TGTGCCAGCAAGTTAACGGGAACCTACGAGCAGTACTTC
NA	TRBV5-4	NA	15	TRBJ1-3	CASSYQGGSGNTIYF	TGTGCCAGCAGTTACCAGGGAGGATCGGGAAACACCATATATTTT
TRBD1	TRBV7-9	few	16	TRBJ1-1	CASSFRGRGENTEAFF	TGTGCCAGCAGCTTTAGGGGGCGGGGAGAGAACACTGAAGCTTTCTTT
NA	TRBV9	NA	13	TRBJ1-4	CASGAGINEKLFF	TGTGCCAGCGGGGCAGGGATAAATGAAAAACTGTTTTTT